This T cell receptor beta chain was sequenced for a study of T-cell reconstitution after alpha-beta-depleted transplantation in children. Whole-study findings and limits: At around two months after transplant, the alpha-beta T cells were reportedly derived from several hundred expanded clones that came from non-depleted graft cells.

V shed 0 bases and J shed 4 bases, with 17 bases lying between them. This CDR3 spans 17 amino acids. Germline V gives CDR1 SGHRS, CDR2 YFSETQ. A note on this clonotype: The antigen remains undetermined.

During its preparation, the TCRbeta library received unique molecular identifiers. TCRdb passed the PCR reads through MiXCR, listing each CDR3 protein once. This table has about 440,000 distinct CDR3 sequences, about 45% appearing once. This clonotype was obtained from a girl aged 2 to 9 with aplastic anemia, due to receive a stem cell transplant. The source material was PBMCs, sampled before TCRalphabeta/CD19-depleted stem cell transplant. This chain uses TRBV5-1 with TRBJ2-1; no firm D call. The CDR3: CASSLVRSYPSYNEQFF. CDR3 bases: TGCGCCAGCAGCTTGGTTCGGAGCTATCCGTCGTACAATGAGCAGTTCTTC.